This TCR beta chain was found in a study of vaccination and CD4 T cells after COVID-19. This clonotype occurred a few times. The target antigen is unknown. Treatment: approximately 9-day PBMC culture with coronavirus spike peptide pools or control peptides (ViraFEST assay). CD4+ T-cell collection from the unexposed donor predated the COVID-19 pandemic (2011-2018). The Oncomine TCR Beta short-read assay was applied to DNA of cultured CD4+ T cells. MiXCR, applied by TCRdb to the PCR reads, yields one record per CDR3 protein. The table records 2,000 to 3,000 distinct CDR3 sequences, 18% of them present only once. This receptor was obtained from a human donor in good health. The source material was CD4+ T cells from blood, cultured in vitro.

The CDR3 DNA sequence: TGTGCCAGCAGTTCGACCGGGACCCCTGGAAACACCATATATTTT. Translated: CASSSTGTPGNTIYF. The rearrangement links TRBV6-5 to TRBJ1-3, with a tentative D call TRBD1 (5 bases). CDR3 size: 15 residues. The V end was cut by 4 bases, the J end by 2 bases, with 12 bases between. Looked up from germline, CDR1 is MNHEY and CDR2 is SVGAGI.